This T cell receptor beta chain was captured in a study of cytomegalovirus exposure and HLA in healthy donors. Of note for this clone: Its antigen is as yet unknown.

Vbeta (60) and Jbeta (13) primers were used in the PCR. Sequenced by immunoSEQ multiplex PCR; TCRdb stores in-frame clones only, minus some. Of just over 150,000 clones in the sample, around four fifths were seen once. General study points: Across donors, sequencing depth was assumed by presence/absence analyses to be roughly uniform.

Germline V gene sequence: CDR1 SGHTA, CDR2 FQGTGA. The CDR3 has 16 amino acids. The V and J ends lost 2 bases and 4 bases, in that order; junction bases with no gene match: 6. The sequenced sample consisted of PBMCs. This clonotype originated in a young woman in good health and CMV-seronegative. The chain links TRBV7-3 to TRBJ2-2; 8 bases match TRBD1. The CDR3 nucleotides are TGTGCCAGCAGCTTAGCCCCGGACAGGGCCACCGGGGAGCTGTTTTTT. It specifies CASSLAPDRATGELFF.